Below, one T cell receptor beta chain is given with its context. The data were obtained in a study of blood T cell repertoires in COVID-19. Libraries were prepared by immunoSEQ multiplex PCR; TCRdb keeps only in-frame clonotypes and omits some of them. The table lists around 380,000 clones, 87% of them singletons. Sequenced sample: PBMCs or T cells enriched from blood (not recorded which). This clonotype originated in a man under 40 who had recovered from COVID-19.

CDR3 residues: CASSSVVATDEQFF. DNA of the CDR3: TGTGCCAGCAGCTCGGTGGTAGCGACGGATGAGCAGTTCTTC. This chain uses TRBV7-9 with TRBJ2-1; the D gene is possibly TRBD2 (5 bases). CDR1 is SEHNR, CDR2 FQNEAQ, per germline (reference sequence). The CDR3 has 14 residues. V lost 4 bases and J lost 8, with 15 bases in between.